The subject of this entry is one TCR beta chain. Antigen specificity is unknown. CD45RO-negative, CCR7-selected cells formed the naive CD8 fraction, which excluded terminally differentiated effector memory CD45RA+ cells. Trimming shortened V by 1 base and J by 2 bases, and 6 bases separated the two germline ends. The CDR3 has 14 residues. Germline CDR1 reads SEHNR; CDR2 reads FQNEAQ (reference sequence). These data come from a study of shared clonotypes between healthy human individuals. At the level of the study: Serving as donors were a couple of women and three men, whose ages spanned 18 to 49. Researchers assigned three CD4 naive, three CD4 memory, two CD8 naive and one CD8 memory plate to each donor. General study points: Of the naive CD4 clonotypes, roughly 5% were shared across several donors.

Researchers divided each subset's genomic DNA evenly across several immunoSEQ plates. TCRdb's table, derived via immunoSEQ multiplex PCR, lists solely in-frame clones and lacks some. The sample shows 630,000 or so clones, 98% of them seen only once. The chain links TRBV7-9 to TRBJ1-5; D gene ambiguous. This clonotype was sampled from a man younger than 40 in good health. Sequenced: naive CD8+ T cells sorted from blood. DNA for the CDR3: TGTGCCAGCAGCTTAGATCAGGGCAATCAGCCCCAGCATTTT. It yields the protein CASSLDQGNQPQHF.